The clone carrying this T cell receptor beta chain has only one observation. The antigen is undetermined. This record belongs to a study of cytomegalovirus exposure and HLA in healthy donors. With 5 bases clipped from V and 5 bases from J, the junction kept 13 bases outside the gene matches. There are 18 residues in the CDR3. Germline CDR1 is MDHEN and CDR2 is SYDVKM. General study points: HLA allele associations emerged for around 16,000 TCR beta sequences in a later analysis, at 0.05 false discovery rate. In a later analysis, the majority of CMV-associated beta chains seemingly showed HLA restriction.

Primers: 60 Vbeta forward and 13 Jbeta reverse. Clones were read by immunoSEQ multiplex PCR, and TCRdb kept only the in-frame ones, dropping some. The sample consists of around 140,000 clones, approximately 80% of them appearing once. The receptor was isolated from a male donor in good health and CMV-seronegative. The sample consisted of PBMCs. V is TRBV28 and J is TRBJ1-4; 11 positions match TRBD1. The CDR3 protein is CASSIAGTGGLLNEKLFF. In nucleotides, the CDR3 is TGTGCCAGCAGTATTGCCGGGACAGGGGGTTTATTGAATGAAAAACTGTTTTTT.